The T cell receptor (beta chain) under discussion was sequenced for a study of cytomegalovirus exposure and HLA in healthy donors. Study details: The approximately 120 validation repertoires used the same platform as the roughly 670 first-cohort repertoires, a later analysis reported. Points from the study as a whole: The study labeled 164 TCR beta chains cytomegalovirus-associated.

Here immunoSEQ multiplex PCR was the method, and the copy in TCRdb shows in-frame clones only, minus some. Here the sample spans 90,000 to 130,000 clones, 95% being singletons. Regarding this clone: The antigen is unknown.

This CDR3 comprises 13 residues. Germline loops: CDR1 SGHAT, CDR2 FQNNGV. Trimming took 5 bases from V and 4 from J; bases not matched to a gene: 3. The rearrangement uses TRBV11-2 and TRBJ2-7, with 9 bases lining up with TRBD1. Sequenced material: PBMCs. This TCR came from a woman aged 18-30 years in good health and CMV-seronegative. Written as DNA, the CDR3 is TGTGCCAGCAGCCGGGACAGGGATTACGAGCAGTACTTC. This sequence encodes CASSRDRDYEQYF.